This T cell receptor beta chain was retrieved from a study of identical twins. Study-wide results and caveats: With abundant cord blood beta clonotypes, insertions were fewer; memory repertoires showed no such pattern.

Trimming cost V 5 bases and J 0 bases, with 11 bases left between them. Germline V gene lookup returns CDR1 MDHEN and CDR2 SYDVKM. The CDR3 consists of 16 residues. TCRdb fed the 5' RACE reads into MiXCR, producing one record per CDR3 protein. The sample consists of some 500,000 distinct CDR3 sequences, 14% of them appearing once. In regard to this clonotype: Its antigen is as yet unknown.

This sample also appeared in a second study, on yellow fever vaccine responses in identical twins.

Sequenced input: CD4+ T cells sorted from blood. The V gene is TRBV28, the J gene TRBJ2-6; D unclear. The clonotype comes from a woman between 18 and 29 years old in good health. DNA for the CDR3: TGTGCCAGCAGTCTGGAAATCCGCTCTGGGGCCAACGTCCTGACTTTC. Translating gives CASSLEIRSGANVLTF.